Here is one TCR beta chain with its context. No antigen is known for it. No base qualities exist here, and no much larger clone lies one base off it. Each donor gave one peripheral blood draw, averaging roughly 100 mL, which was collected into heparinised tubes. Naive, central memory, regulatory and stem cell-like memory CD4+ T cells were sorted on a BD FACSAria II using a panel including CD45RO, CCR7, CD25, CD127, CD95 and CD27. All sorted populations exceeded 98% purity. PBMCs were separated immediately by Lymphoprep density gradient centrifugation and were stained directly, without being cultured. So that batch effects would be minimized, each experiment stained and sorted samples in pairs, pairing one healthy donor with one patient. The entire isolated RNA was reverse transcribed using the High Capacity cDNA Reverse Transcription Kit, and thus expressed TCRB transcripts were sequenced. Naive, central memory and regulatory T cell samples underwent deep immunoSEQ sequencing, averaging about 3.57 million total reads per sample. After sorted cells were lysed in RLT buffer, RNA was extracted with DNase-treated RNeasy Micro or Mini kits, with the choice depending on cell number. To prevent cross-contamination, each cell subset was processed individually, whereas patient and healthy donor samples were processed jointly. The immunoSEQ multiplex PCR was used to amplify TCRB sequences from cDNA, generating 87-bp fragments that spanned the CDR3 region. Sequencing of the amplicons was performed on the Illumina HiSeq platform. The published analysis was carried out like this. PCR bias was computationally corrected using synthetic template baselines, reads within Hamming distance 2 were collapsed, and singletons that could not be merged were discarded. Reads were aligned against IMGT so that V, D and J genes, CDR3 length and insertions or deletions at six rearrangement sites could be assigned. Within each subset, clonotype counts were normalized to the number of sorted cells before true diversity and Gini coefficients were calculated with the tcR R package. Repertoire sharing was quantified using the overlap coefficient calculated on TCRB nucleotide sequences. Out-of-frame TCRB sequences from naive cells were analyzed as a proxy for the pre-selection repertoire. Entries here come from immuneACCESS through TCRdb and include only in-frame sequences with V and J called. Some clones fail to appear in such tables; in the studies checked, an unresolved V gene covers under half of the shortfall, and the cause of the remainder is unknown. V and J calls and clone size are those listed in that table; D and trimming were worked out from the DNA. This sample comprises approximately 360,000 clones, roughly an eighth of them detected only once. The top ten clones comprise about 0.01% of the sample.

From its cysteine to its phenylalanine, the CDR3 spans 12 amino acids. The retained sequence is limited to the CDR3, 36 bases, with the frame set at the first base. The germline V gene gives CDR1 as KGHSH and CDR2 as LQKENI. Relative to germline, V is 2 bases shorter and J is 8 bases shorter, with 9 bases between their ends. This record comes from a study of beta chain features in type 1 diabetes (dated by TCRdb to the late 2010s). In terms of the full investigation: Mean age, gender distribution, total cell number and subset yield did not differ between patients and healthy donors. A total of 107,917,701 sorted cells were examined across all samples, and RNA yield correlated strongly with the number of cells per subset. The study compared TCRB repertoires of sorted circulating CD4+ T cell subsets between recently diagnosed type 1 diabetes patients and matched healthy donors. Regulatory and stem cell-like memory subsets were obtained from only 8 patients and about eight healthy donors, while naive and central memory subsets were obtained from all 30 or so donors.

Summary of the overall study and its limitations: HLA sub-analyses involved small numbers of individuals, so any influence of HLA type on TCRB rearrangement remained unresolved. Fewer insertions and more nucleotide deletions at VDJ recombination sites were observed in patients with type 1 diabetes, implying thymic rearrangement abnormalities. Naive, central memory and regulatory TCRB repertoires appeared more similar among patients than among healthy donors. In all four CD4+ subsets, TCRB CDR3 length was moderately but significantly shorter in type 1 diabetes patients. Because cDNA was sequenced instead of genomic DNA, activated cells with high expression could be over-represented, although the groups did not differ in activation or CD3 levels. Shorter templates might have been favored by PCR, but patient and control samples were amplified and corrected together, so both groups would have been affected equally by any skew.

This TCR derives from a woman aged 18-35 years with type 1 diabetes. The chain uses TRBV18 and TRBJ1-2; the D gene is unclear. The specimen was naive CD4+ T cells from blood. The intended sense of this specimen's cell subset or site label: true naive CD4+ T cells. The CDR3 protein: CASSPSGRGYTF. The bases are TGTGCCAGCTCACCAAGTGGGCGCGGCTACACCTTC.